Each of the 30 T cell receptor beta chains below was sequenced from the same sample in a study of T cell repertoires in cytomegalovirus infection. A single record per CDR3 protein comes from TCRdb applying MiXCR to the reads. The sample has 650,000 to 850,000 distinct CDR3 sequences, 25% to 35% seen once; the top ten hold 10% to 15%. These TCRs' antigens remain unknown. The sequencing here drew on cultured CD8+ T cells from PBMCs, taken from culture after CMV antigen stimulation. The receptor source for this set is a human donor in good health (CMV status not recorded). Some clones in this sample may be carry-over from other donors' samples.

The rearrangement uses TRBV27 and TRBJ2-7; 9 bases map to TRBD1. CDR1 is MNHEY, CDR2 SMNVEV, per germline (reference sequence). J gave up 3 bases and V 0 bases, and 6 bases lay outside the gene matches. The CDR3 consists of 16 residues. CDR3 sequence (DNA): TGTGCCAGCAGTTTATCGAGGACAGGGGCGCTCTACGAGCAGTACTTC. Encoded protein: CASSLSRTGALYEQYF.

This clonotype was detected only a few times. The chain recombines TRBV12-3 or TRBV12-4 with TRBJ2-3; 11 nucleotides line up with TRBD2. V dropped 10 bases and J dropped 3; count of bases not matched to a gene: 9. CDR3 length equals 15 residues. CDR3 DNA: TGTGCCATCCATAGACTAGCGGGGACTACAGATACGCAGTATTTT. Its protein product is CAIHRLAGTTDTQYF.

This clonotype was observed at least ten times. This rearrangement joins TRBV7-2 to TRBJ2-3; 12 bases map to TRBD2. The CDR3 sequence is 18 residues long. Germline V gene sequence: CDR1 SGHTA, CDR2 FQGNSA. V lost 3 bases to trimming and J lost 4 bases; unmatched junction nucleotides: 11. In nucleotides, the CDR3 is TGTGCCAGCAGCTTGCCCCATCGGACTAGCGGGGACCCAGATACGCAGTATTTT. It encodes CASSLPHRTSGDPDTQYF.

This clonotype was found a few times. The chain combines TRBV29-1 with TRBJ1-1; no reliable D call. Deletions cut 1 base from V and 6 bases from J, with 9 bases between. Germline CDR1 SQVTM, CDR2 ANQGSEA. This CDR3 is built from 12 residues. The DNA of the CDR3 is TGCAGCGTTGAAGTTGGGAGGCCTGAAGCTTTCTTT. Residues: CSVEVGRPEAFF.

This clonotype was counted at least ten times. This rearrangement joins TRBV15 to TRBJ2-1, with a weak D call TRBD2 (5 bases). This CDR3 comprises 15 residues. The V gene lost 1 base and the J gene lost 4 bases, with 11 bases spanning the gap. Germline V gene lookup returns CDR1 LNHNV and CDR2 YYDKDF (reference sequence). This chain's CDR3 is CATSRVDGDYNEQFF. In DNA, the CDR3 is TGTGCCACCAGCAGAGTGGACGGGGATTACAATGAGCAGTTCTTC. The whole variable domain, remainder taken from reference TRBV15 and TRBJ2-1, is DAMVIQNPRYQVTQFGKPVTLSCSQTLNHNVMYWYQQKSSQAPKLLFHYYDKDFNNEADTPDNFQSRRPNTSFCFLDIRSPGLGDTAMYLCATSRVDGDYNEQFFGPGTRLTVL.

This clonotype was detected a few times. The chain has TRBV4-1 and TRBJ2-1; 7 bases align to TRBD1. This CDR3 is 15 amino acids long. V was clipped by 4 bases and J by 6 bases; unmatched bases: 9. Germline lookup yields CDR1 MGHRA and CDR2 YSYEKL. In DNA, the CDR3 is TGCGCCAGCAGCCCTATGCCAGGGACAGCCAATGAGCAGTTCTTC. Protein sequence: CASSPMPGTANEQFF.

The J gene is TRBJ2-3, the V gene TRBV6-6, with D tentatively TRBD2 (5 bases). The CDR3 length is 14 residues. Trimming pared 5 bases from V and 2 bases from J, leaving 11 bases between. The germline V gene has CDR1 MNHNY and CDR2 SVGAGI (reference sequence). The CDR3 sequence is CASSDSGITDTQYF. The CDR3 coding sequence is TGTGCCAGCAGTGATTCCGGGATCACAGATACGCAGTATTTT.

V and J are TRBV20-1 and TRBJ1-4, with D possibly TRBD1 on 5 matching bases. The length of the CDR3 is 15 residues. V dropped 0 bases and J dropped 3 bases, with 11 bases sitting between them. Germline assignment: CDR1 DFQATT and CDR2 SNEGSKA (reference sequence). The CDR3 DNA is TGCAGTGCTAGAGATCGCGGGGGGTCTAATGAAAAACTGTTTTTT. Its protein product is CSARDRGGSNEKLFF.

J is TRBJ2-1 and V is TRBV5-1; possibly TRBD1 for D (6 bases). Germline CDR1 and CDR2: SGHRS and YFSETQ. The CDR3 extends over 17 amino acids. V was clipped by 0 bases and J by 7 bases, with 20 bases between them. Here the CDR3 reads CASSLVGRGRGKNEQFF. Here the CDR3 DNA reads TGCGCCAGCAGCTTGGTCGGTCGGGGCAGGGGCAAAAATGAGCAGTTCTTC.

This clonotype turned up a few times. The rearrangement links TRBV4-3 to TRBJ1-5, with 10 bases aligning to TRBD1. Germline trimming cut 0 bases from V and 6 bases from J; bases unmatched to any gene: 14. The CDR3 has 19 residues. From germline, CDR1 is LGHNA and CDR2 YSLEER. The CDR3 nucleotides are TGCGCCAGCAGCCAAGATCCTCCGCTTAGACAGGGGGCTGGTCAGCCCCAGCATTTT. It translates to CASSQDPPLRQGAGQPQHF.

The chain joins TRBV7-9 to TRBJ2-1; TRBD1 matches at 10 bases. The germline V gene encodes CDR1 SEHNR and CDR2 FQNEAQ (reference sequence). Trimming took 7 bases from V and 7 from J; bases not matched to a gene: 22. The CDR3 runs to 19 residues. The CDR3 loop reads CASTTSREVGTGVLNEQFF. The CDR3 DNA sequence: TGTGCCAGCACCACCTCGCGAGAAGTCGGGACAGGGGTTCTGAATGAGCAGTTCTTC.

The CDR3 DNA is TGTGCCAGCAGTTCCGGTCTCCAGGGCACCATATATTTT. Translated, it gives CASSSGLQGTIYF. V and J are TRBV12-3 or TRBV12-4 and TRBJ1-3; D may be TRBD1 (5 bases). Between the trimmed V and J ends, which lost 4 bases and 9 bases, there was a span of 13 bases. CDR3 length: 13 residues.

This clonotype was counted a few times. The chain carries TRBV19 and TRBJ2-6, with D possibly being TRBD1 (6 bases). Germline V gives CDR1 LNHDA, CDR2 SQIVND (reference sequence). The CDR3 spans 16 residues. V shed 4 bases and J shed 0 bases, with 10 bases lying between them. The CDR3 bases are TGTGCCAGTAGTAGGACAGCGATCTCTGGGGCCAACGTCCTGACTTTC. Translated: CASSRTAISGANVLTF.

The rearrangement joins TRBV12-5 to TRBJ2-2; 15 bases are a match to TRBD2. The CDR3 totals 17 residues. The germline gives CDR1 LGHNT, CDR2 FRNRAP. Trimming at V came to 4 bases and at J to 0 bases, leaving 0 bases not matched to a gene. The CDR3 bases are TGTGCTAGTGGTTGGACTAGCGGGGGGGCGAACACCGGGGAGCTGTTTTTT. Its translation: CASGWTSGGANTGELFF. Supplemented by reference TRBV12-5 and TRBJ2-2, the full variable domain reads DARVTQTPRHKVTEMGQEVTMRCQPILGHNTVFWYRQTMMQGLELLAYFRNRAPLDDSGMPKDRFSAEMPDATLATLKIQPSEPRDSAVYFCASGWTSGGANTGELFFGEGSRLTVL.

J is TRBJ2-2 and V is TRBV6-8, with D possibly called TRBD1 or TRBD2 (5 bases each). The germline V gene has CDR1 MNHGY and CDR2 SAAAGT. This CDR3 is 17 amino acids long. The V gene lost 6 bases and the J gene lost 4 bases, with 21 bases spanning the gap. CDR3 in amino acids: CASRPDCGTTITGELFF. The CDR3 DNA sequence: TGTGCCAGCAGGCCAGATTGTGGGACGACAATCACCGGGGAGCTGTTTTTT.

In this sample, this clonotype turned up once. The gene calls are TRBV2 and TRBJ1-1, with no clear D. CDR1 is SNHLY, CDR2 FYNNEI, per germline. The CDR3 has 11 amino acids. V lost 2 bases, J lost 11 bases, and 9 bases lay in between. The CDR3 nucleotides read TGTGCCAGCAGTGAATCCCGCAACGCTTTCTTT. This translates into CASSESRNAFF.

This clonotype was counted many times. The CDR3 here is CASSLALRQGSYGYTF. The CDR3 DNA reads TGTGCCAGCAGCTTAGCCCTACGACAGGGATCCTATGGCTACACCTTC. The chain couples TRBV7-2 to TRBJ1-2; TRBD1 aligns across 7 bases. The CDR3 extends over 16 amino acids. Germline-derived CDR1 and CDR2 are SGHTA and FQGNSA. V lost 0 bases, J lost 4 bases, and 8 bases stayed unmatched.

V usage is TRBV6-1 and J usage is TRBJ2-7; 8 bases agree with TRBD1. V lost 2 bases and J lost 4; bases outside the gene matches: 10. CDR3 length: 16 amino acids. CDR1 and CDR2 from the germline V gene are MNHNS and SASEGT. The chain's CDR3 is CASSEMVDRGDYEQYF. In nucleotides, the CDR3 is TGTGCCAGCAGTGAAATGGTAGACAGGGGTGATTACGAGCAGTACTTC.

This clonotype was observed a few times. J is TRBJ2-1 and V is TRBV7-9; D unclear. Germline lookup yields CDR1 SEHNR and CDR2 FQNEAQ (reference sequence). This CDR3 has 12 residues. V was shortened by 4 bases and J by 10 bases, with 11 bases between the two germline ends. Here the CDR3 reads CASSSLFGEQFF. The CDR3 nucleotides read TGTGCCAGCAGCTCTCTTTTTGGGGAGCAGTTCTTC. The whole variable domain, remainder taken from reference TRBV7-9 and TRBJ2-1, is DTGVSQNPRHKITKRGQNVTFRCDPISEHNRLYWYRQTLGQGPEFLTYFQNEAQLEKSRLLSDRFSAERPKGSFSTLEIQRTEQGDSAMYLCASSSLFGEQFFGPGTRLTVL.

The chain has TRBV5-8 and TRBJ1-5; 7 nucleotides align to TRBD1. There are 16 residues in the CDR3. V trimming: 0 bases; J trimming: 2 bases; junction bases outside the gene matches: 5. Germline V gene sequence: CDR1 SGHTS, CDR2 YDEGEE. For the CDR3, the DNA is TGTGCCAGCAGCTTGGGGCGAGGGGGCGGCAATCAGCCCCAGCATTTT. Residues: CASSLGRGGGNQPQHF.

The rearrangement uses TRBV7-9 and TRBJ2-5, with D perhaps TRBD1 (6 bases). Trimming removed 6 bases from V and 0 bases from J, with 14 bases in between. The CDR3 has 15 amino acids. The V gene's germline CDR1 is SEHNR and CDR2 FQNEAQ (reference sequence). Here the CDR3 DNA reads TGTGCCAGCAGTTTACCGGACAGATACCAAGAGACCCAGTACTTC. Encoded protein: CASSLPDRYQETQYF.

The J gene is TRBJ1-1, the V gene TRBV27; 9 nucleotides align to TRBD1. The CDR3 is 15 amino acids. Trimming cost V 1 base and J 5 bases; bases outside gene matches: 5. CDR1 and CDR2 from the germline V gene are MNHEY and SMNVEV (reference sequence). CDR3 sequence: CASSLFTGGITEAFF. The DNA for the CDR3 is TGTGCCAGCAGTTTATTCACAGGGGGCATTACTGAAGCTTTCTTT.

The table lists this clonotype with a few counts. The CDR3 DNA is TGTGCCAGCAGCGTATGGGACAGGGAGTACAGCAATCAGCCCCAGCATTTT. It encodes CASSVWDREYSNQPQHF. The J gene is TRBJ1-5, the V gene TRBV7-8; TRBD1 matches 9 bases. V trimming: 5 bases; J trimming: 1 base; junction bases outside the gene matches: 9. The CDR3 totals 17 residues. CDR1 and CDR2 (germline): SGHVS, FQNEAQ.

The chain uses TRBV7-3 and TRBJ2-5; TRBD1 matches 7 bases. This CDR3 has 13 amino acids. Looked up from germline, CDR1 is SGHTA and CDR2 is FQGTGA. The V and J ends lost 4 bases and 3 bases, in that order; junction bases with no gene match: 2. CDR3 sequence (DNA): TGTGCCAGCAGCTGGGACAGTGAAGAGACCCAGTACTTC. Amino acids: CASSWDSEETQYF.

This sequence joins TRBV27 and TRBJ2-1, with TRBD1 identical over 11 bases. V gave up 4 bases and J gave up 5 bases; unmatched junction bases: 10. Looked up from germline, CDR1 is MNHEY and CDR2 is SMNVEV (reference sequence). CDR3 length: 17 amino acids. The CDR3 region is CASSYDIPGQGDNEQFF. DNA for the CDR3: TGTGCCAGCAGTTACGATATTCCGGGACAGGGGGACAATGAGCAGTTCTTC.

CDR3 nucleotide sequence: TGTGCCAGCAGTAAGGGGACAGGTCTGAACACTGAAGCTTTCTTT. Amino acid sequence: CASSKGTGLNTEAFF. This chain connects TRBV2 to TRBJ1-1; 8 bases match TRBD1. This CDR3 contains 15 residues. The germline V gene encodes CDR1 SNHLY and CDR2 FYNNEI. V lost 5 bases and J lost 0; bases outside the gene matches: 5.

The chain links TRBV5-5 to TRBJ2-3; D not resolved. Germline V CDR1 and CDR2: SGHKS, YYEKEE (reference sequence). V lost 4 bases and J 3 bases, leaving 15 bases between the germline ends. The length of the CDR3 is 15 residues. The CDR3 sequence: CASSLGRVWTDTQYF. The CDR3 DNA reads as TGTGCCAGCAGCCTGGGTCGTGTCTGGACAGATACGCAGTATTTT.

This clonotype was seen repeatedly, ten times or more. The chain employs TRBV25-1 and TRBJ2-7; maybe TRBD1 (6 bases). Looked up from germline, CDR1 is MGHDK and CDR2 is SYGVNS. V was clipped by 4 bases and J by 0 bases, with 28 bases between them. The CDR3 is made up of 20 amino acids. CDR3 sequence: CASSGPGQLILKGGSYEQYF. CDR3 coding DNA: TGTGCCAGCAGTGGCCCCGGACAGCTAATTTTAAAAGGCGGCTCCTACGAGCAGTACTTC.

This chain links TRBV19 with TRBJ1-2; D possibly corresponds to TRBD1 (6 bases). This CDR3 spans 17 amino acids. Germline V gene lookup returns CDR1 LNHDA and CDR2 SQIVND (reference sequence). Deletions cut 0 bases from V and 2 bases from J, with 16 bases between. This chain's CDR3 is CASSIDLGGSLNYGYTF. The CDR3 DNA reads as TGTGCCAGTAGTATAGATCTCGGGGGCTCGCTCAACTATGGCTACACCTTC.

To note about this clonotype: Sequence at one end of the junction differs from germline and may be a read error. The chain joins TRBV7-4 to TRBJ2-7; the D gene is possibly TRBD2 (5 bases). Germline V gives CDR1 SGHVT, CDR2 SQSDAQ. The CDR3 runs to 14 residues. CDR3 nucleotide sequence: TGTGCCACCAGCGGAAAACGGGCCTCCTACGAGCAGTACTTC. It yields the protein CATSGKRASYEQYF.